The clone carrying this T cell receptor (beta chain) was observed a single time. Sequencing was performed with immunoSEQ multiplex PCR; in TCRdb, only in-frame clones are kept and a portion is missing. Among roughly 2.5 million clones, around 90% were seen once, and the ten largest hold over 0.12%. V shed 6 bases and J 2 bases; nucleotides not matched to a gene: 6. The CDR3 is 15 amino acids. CDR1 is MNHNY and CDR2 is SVGAGI in the germline V gene (reference sequence). The sample belongs to a study of shared clonotypes between healthy human individuals. The rearrangement joins TRBV6-6 to TRBJ1-5; 8 bases align to TRBD1. The source material was naive CD4+ T cells sorted from blood. As to subset: CD45RA+ positively selected. The source is a young man in good health. The CDR3 DNA reads as TGTGCCAGCAGATCTACAGGGGGAGGCAATCAGCCCCAGCATTTT. Residues: CASRSTGGGNQPQHF.